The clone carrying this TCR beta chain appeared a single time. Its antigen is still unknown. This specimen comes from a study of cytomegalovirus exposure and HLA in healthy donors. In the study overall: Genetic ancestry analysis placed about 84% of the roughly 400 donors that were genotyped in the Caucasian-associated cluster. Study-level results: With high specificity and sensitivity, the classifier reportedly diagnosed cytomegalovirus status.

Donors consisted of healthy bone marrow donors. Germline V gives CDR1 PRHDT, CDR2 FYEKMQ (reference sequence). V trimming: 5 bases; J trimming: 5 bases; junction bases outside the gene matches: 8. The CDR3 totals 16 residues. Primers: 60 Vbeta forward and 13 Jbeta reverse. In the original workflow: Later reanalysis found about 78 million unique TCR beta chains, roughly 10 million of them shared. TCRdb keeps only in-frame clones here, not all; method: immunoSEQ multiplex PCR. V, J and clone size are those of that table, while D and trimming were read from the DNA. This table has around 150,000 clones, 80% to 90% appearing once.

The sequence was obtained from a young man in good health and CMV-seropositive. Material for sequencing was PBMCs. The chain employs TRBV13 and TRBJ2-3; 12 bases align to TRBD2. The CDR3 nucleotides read TGTGCCAGCAGCCTACTACTAGCGGGGGGTGGAGATACGCAGTATTTT. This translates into CASSLLLAGGGDTQYF.